This TCR beta chain is drawn from a study of cytomegalovirus exposure and HLA in healthy donors. 13 Jbeta primers and 60 Vbeta primers were used for the PCR. Produced via immunoSEQ multiplex PCR; TCRdb's table is partial and in-frame only. The sample holds more than 200,000 clones, nearly 80% seen once. The ends were cut back, 5 bases at V and 5 bases at J, with 15 bases in the middle. The germline CDR1 and CDR2 sequences are MDHEN and SYDVKM. This CDR3 has 14 residues. The gene calls are TRBV28 and TRBJ1-1; tentative D call: TRBD1 (5 bases). The sequencing sample was made of PBMCs. The TCR was taken from a male donor in good health and CMV-seronegative. DNA of the CDR3: TGTGCCAGCAGTACACGGGGGGTGAGGACTGAAGCTTTCTTT. Translating it yields CASSTRGVRTEAFF.